The sequence of this TCR beta chain was determined in a study of blood T cells in healthy people across ages. Through a sample-barcoded 5' primer and a J-beta primer mix, a second PCR was run for roughly 6 to 11 cycles. Each CDR3 protein gets one entry after TCRdb re-called the 5' RACE reads with MiXCR. Here the sample spans roughly 1.4 million distinct CDR3 sequences, roughly 64% being singletons. This clonotype appeared once. This CDR3 comprises 19 residues. The germline V gene encodes CDR1 LGHNA and CDR2 YSLEER. The J segment lost 2 bases and the V segment lost 1 base, leaving 8 bases of the junction unmatched.

The sample comprised blood. This sequence joins TRBV4-3 and TRBJ2-3; 14 nucleotides line up with TRBD2. This receptor was obtained from a man aged 18 to 35 in good health. The CDR3 DNA reads as TGCGCCAGCAGCCAAGGCGCGGGACTAGCGGGGGAAAACACAGATACGCAGTATTTT. This translates into CASSQGAGLAGENTDTQYF.